This T cell receptor beta chain is from a study of blood T cell repertoires in COVID-19. V dropped 5 bases and J dropped 5 bases, with 15 bases sitting between them. The V gene's germline CDR1 is MDHEN and CDR2 SYDVKM. CDR3 length equals 14 residues. The data were produced by immunoSEQ multiplex PCR, yet TCRdb's version contains in-frame clones alone and is incomplete. The sample has around 200,000 clones, about nine tenths seen once. This clone showed up just once. This chain joins TRBV28 and TRBJ1-1; D unresolved. This TCR was recovered from a man aged 18-30 years with acute COVID-19. Sequenced material: PBMCs or T cells enriched from blood (not recorded which). As DNA, the CDR3 is TGTGCCAGCAGTCTATATCAGCGGGCTACTGAAGCTTTCTTT. Protein product: CASSLYQRATEAFF.